These T cell receptor beta chains were read from a single sample in a study of blood T cell repertoires in COVID-19. Produced via immunoSEQ multiplex PCR; TCRdb's table is partial and in-frame only. The sample lists 260,000 or so clones, roughly 90% seen once, with 2.5% to 3% in the top ten. Sequences were obtained from PBMCs or T cells enriched from blood (not recorded which). These receptors all come from a woman in her twenties or thirties with acute COVID-19. Each CDR3 is given with its conserved first and last residue. D genes are given only for firm matches. A row's size may be missing; if present it is once, few, many or a size class.

size,V,D,J,CDR3,DNA
many,TRBV10-3,.,TRBJ1-1,CAISSRGGDTEAFF,TGTGCCATCAGTTCAAGGGGCGGCGACACTGAAGCTTTCTTT
.,TRBV5-1,.,TRBJ2-1,CASTVGQNNEQFF,TGCGCCAGCACCGTTGGACAGAACAATGAGCAGTTCTTC
.,TRBV27,.,TRBJ1-2,CASSFSLSNGYTF,TGTGCCAGCAGTTTTTCTCTATCGAATGGCTACACCTTC
.,TRBV30,TRBD1,TRBJ1-3,CAWGQGSHSGNTIYF,TGTGCCTGGGGACAGGGGTCTCACTCTGGAAACACCATATATTTT
.,TRBV4-2,.,TRBJ1-2,CASSQLARGSSSYGYTF,TGTGCCAGCAGCCAACTCGCCCGCGGGTCTTCCTCCTATGGCTACACCTTC
once,TRBV9,TRBD1,TRBJ1-1,CASSARQGEDTEAFF,TGTGCCAGCAGCGCTCGACAGGGAGAGGACACTGAAGCTTTCTTT
few,TRBV5-1,.,TRBJ2-5,CASSLFQAGLRQETQYF,TGCGCCAGCAGCTTGTTTCAGGCCGGACTCCGCCAAGAGACCCAGTACTTC
.,TRBV24-1,.,TRBJ1-1,CATSVGGTEAFF,TGTGCCACCAGTGTGGGGGGGACTGAAGCTTTCTTT
.,TRBV5-1,TRBD1,TRBJ1-5,CASSSDRGNQPQHF,TGCGCCAGCAGCTCGGACAGGGGCAATCAGCCCCAGCATTTT
.,TRBV27,.,TRBJ2-2,CASREADTGELFF,TGTGCCAGCAGGGAAGCGGACACCGGGGAGCTGTTTTTT
.,TRBV12-5,.,TRBJ1-3,CASGLVLTGNTIYF,TGTGCTAGTGGTTTGGTGTTAACTGGAAACACCATATATTTT
once,TRBV5-1,.,TRBJ1-1,CASSLDPGNTEAFF,TGCGCCAGCAGCTTGGATCCGGGGAACACTGAAGCTTTCTTT
.,TRBV2,.,TRBJ2-3,CASSEALLAEITDTQYF,TGTGCCAGCAGTGAAGCGCTATTAGCGGAAATCACAGATACGCAGTATTTT
.,TRBV3-1/TRBV3-2,TRBD1,TRBJ1-3,CASSHQDRGAGNTIYF,TGTGCCAGCAGCCATCAGGACAGGGGAGCTGGAAACACCATATATTTT
.,TRBV13,.,TRBJ1-1,CASSYEGENTEAFF,TGTGCCAGCAGCTACGAAGGGGAGAACACTGAAGCTTTCTTT
.,TRBV2,.,TRBJ1-2,CASHQGPLYGYTF,TGTGCCAGCCACCAGGGGCCCCTCTATGGCTACACCTTC
.,TRBV11-2,.,TRBJ1-6,CASSRSRGAHSPLHF,TGTGCCAGCAGTAGGTCCCGTGGGGCCCATTCACCCCTCCACTTT
.,TRBV30,.,TRBJ1-2,CAWRQTTNYGYTF,TGTGCCTGGAGACAGACGACTAACTATGGCTACACCTTC
.,TRBV7-2,TRBD1,TRBJ1-2,CASSLRGLGYGYTF,TGTGCCAGCAGCTTAAGGGGGCTTGGGTATGGCTACACCTTC
.,TRBV10-3,.,TRBJ1-4,CAISESVATNEKLFF,TGTGCCATCAGTGAGTCAGTAGCAACTAATGAAAAACTGTTTTTT
.,TRBV10-2,TRBD1,TRBJ2-7,CASRDRGYEQYF,TGCGCCAGCAGAGACAGGGGCTACGAGCAGTACTTC
.,TRBV5-1,TRBD2,TRBJ2-1,CASSSYLLSGGADEQFF,TGCGCCAGCAGCTCATATCTCCTTAGCGGGGGGGCGGATGAGCAGTTCTTC
.,TRBV4-1,.,TRBJ1-1,CASSLSLSPRNTEAFF,TGCGCCAGCAGCCTCTCTCTCTCCCCGAGGAACACTGAAGCTTTCTTT
few,TRBV4-1,.,TRBJ2-7,CASSRQNREYEQYF,TGCGCCAGCAGCCGACAAAACAGGGAATACGAGCAGTACTTC
.,TRBV5-1,.,TRBJ2-2,CASSVDGNTGELFF,TGCGCCAGCAGCGTGGACGGTAACACCGGGGAGCTGTTTTTT
.,TRBV19,TRBD2,TRBJ2-5,CASSSFTASGDKETQYF,TGTGCCAGTAGTTCTTTTACGGCTAGCGGGGATAAAGAGACCCAGTACTTC
.,TRBV29-1,TRBD1,TRBJ2-7,CSVIPGQFLYEQYF,TGCAGCGTGATACCGGGACAGTTCCTCTACGAGCAGTACTTC
once,TRBV30,TRBD1,TRBJ2-7,CAWRTTGYSYEQYF,TGTGCCTGGAGGACGACAGGGTACTCCTACGAGCAGTACTTC
few,TRBV7-9,TRBD1,TRBJ1-2,CASSYSGQGTNYGYTF,TGTGCCAGCAGCTATTCGGGACAGGGTACAAACTATGGCTACACCTTC
.,TRBV10-1,TRBD1,TRBJ1-5,CASSAWDRGNQPQHF,TGCGCCAGCAGTGCCTGGGACAGGGGAAATCAGCCCCAGCATTTT
.,TRBV25-1,TRBD2,TRBJ2-1,CATGGTWGEGLNEQFF,TGTGCCACCGGGGGGACCTGGGGGGAGGGTTTAAATGAGCAGTTCTTC
.,TRBV13,TRBD2,TRBJ2-2,CASSPGTSDTGELFF,TGTGCCAGCAGCCCCGGGACTAGTGACACCGGGGAGCTGTTTTTT
.,TRBV5-1,.,TRBJ1-1,CASRKDPGSITFF,TGCGCCAGCAGAAAAGACCCCGGGAGTATAACTTTCTTT
.,TRBV5-4,TRBD1,TRBJ1-2,CASSPAGTGYGYTF,TGTGCCAGCAGTCCTGCCGGGACAGGGTACGGCTACACCTTC
.,TRBV3-1/TRBV3-2,.,TRBJ1-2,CASSQDSGRGVYGYTF,TGTGCCAGCAGCCAAGACTCCGGCAGGGGCGTTTATGGCTACACCTTC
.,TRBV11-2,.,TRBJ2-2,CASSYTGLRTGELFF,TGTGCCAGCAGCTACACAGGGTTACGCACCGGGGAGCTGTTTTTT
.,TRBV10-3,.,TRBJ1-1,CAISESGGRTEAFF,TGTGCCATCAGTGAGTCTGGGGGCCGCACTGAAGCTTTCTTT
.,TRBV11-2,.,TRBJ1-1,CASSKLTEAFF,TGTGCCAGCAGCAAACTGACTGAAGCTTTCTTT
.,TRBV6-5,TRBD2,TRBJ2-7,CASSSRGGRDEQYF,TGTGCCAGCAGTTCGCGGGGGGGCCGAGACGAGCAGTACTTC
.,TRBV6-1,.,TRBJ2-3,CASSESPGWTDTQYF,TGTGCCAGCAGTGAATCTCCGGGGTGGACAGATACGCAGTATTTT
.,TRBV12-3/TRBV12-4,TRBD1,TRBJ1-4,CASRGQGAEKLFF,TGTGCCAGCAGGGGACAGGGGGCTGAAAAACTGTTTTTT
.,TRBV24-1,TRBD1,TRBJ1-2,CATSDPGQNYGYTF,TGTGCCACCAGTGATCCGGGACAGAACTATGGCTACACCTTC
.,TRBV11-2,.,TRBJ2-5,CASSLEGGFAETQYF,TGTGCCAGCAGCTTAGAGGGCGGGTTTGCGGAGACCCAGTACTTC
.,TRBV10-3,.,TRBJ2-6,CAISSTSSGANVLTF,TGTGCCATCAGTTCAACTAGCTCTGGGGCCAACGTCCTGACTTTC
.,TRBV3-1/TRBV3-2,TRBD2,TRBJ2-5,CASSQASGVAKTQYF,TGTGCCAGCAGCCAAGCGAGCGGGGTGGCGAAGACCCAGTACTTC
few,TRBV2,TRBD1,TRBJ1-2,CASGQGGRGGYTF,TGTGCCAGCGGACAGGGTGGCAGGGGTGGCTACACCTTC
once,TRBV19,.,TRBJ1-2,CASSIDRAGANYGYTF,TGTGCCAGTAGTATAGATAGAGCGGGAGCTAACTATGGCTACACCTTC
.,TRBV7-9,TRBD1,TRBJ2-1,CASSARQGRYNEQFF,TGTGCCAGCAGCGCCCGACAGGGAAGGTACAATGAGCAGTTCTTC
few,TRBV20-1,.,TRBJ1-2,CSASPDSYGYTF,TGCAGTGCTAGTCCGGACAGCTATGGCTACACCTTC
.,TRBV7-6,.,TRBJ2-7,CASSRDGDYEQYF,TGTGCCAGCAGCCGCGACGGAGACTACGAGCAGTACTTC
.,TRBV6-4,.,TRBJ1-6,CASSLDDNSPLHF,TGTGCCAGCAGCTTAGATGATAATTCACCCCTCCACTTT
.,TRBV25-1,.,TRBJ2-2,CASRGPTRELFF,TGTGCCAGCAGGGGGCCCACCAGGGAGCTGTTTTTT
.,TRBV5-1,.,TRBJ2-5,CASSLASGTFQETQYF,TGCGCCAGCAGCTTGGCGAGTGGTACTTTCCAAGAGACCCAGTACTTC